A single sample is the source of the 4 T cell receptor beta chains below, sequenced in a study of CD8+CD57+ T cells in acquired aplastic anemia. The template used for profiling TCR beta VDJ and CDR3 was genomic DNA. TCRdb re-called the reads through MiXCR, storing one row per CDR3 protein. The sample lists some 120,000 distinct CDR3 sequences; roughly 50% were seen once. Sequences were obtained from sorted CD4+, CD8+, or CD8+CD57+ T cells (not recorded which) from PBMCs. These receptors were collected from a human donor in good health, serving as a control.

This clonotype was observed a single time. The chain carries TRBV19 and TRBJ1-5, with D hard to call. Between the trimmed V and J ends, which lost 3 bases and 5 bases, there was a span of 17 bases. Germline-derived CDR1 and CDR2 are LNHDA and SQIVND (reference sequence). The CDR3 spans 16 residues. The CDR3 coding sequence is TGTGCCAGTAGTATCGGGTACATGCCGCGGCATCAGCCCCAGCATTTT. Translation gives CASSIGYMPRHQPQHF.

This clonotype occurred many times. The rearrangement uses TRBV6-1 and TRBJ2-7; perhaps D is TRBD1 or TRBD2 (6 bases each). Germline CDR1 is MNHNS and CDR2 is SASEGT. V was shortened by 3 bases and J by 3 bases, with 15 bases between the two germline ends. This CDR3 contains 15 residues. The CDR3 bases are TGTGCCAGCAGTGATCCGGGGGCTTCCCACTACGAGCAGTACTTC. Its protein product is CASSDPGASHYEQYF.

A remark on this clonotype: One end of the junction fails to match germline, which may point to a read error. The chain combines TRBV19 with TRBJ1-6; D possibly corresponds to TRBD1 (6 bases). Germline V gene data show CDR1 as LNHDA and CDR2 as SQIVND (reference sequence). This CDR3 contains 14 residues. Here the CDR3 reads CASTTQGSNSPFHF. In DNA form, the CDR3 reads TGTGCCAGTACAACCCAGGGGAGTAATTCACCCTTCCACTTT. The full variable domain, in which reference TRBV19 and TRBJ1-6 provide the parts outside the CDR3, is DGGITQSPKYLFRKEGQNVTLSCEQNLNHDAMYWYRQDPGQGLRLIYYSQIVNDFQKGDIAEGYSVSREKKESFPLTVTSAQKNPTAFYLCASTTQGSNSPFHFGNGTRLTVT.

V gene TRBV19 combines with J gene TRBJ1-1; a weak D match, TRBD1 (5 bases). Germline V gives CDR1 LNHDA, CDR2 SQIVND (reference sequence). Trimming shortened V by 1 base and J by 7 bases, and 10 bases separated the two germline ends. CDR3 length: 13 residues. Written as DNA, the CDR3 is TGTGCCAGTAGTATAGCAGGGAAAGTTGAAGCTTTCTTT. Translated, it gives CASSIAGKVEAFF.